Listed below are T cell receptor beta chains from one sample, sequenced in a study of shared clonotypes between healthy human individuals. Libraries were prepared by immunoSEQ multiplex PCR; TCRdb keeps only in-frame clonotypes and omits some of them. The data hold 800,000 to 1,200,000 clones, with around 78% observed a single time. Source material: memory CD4+ T cells from PBMCs. The receptor source for this set is a young man in good health. Some clones in this sample may be carry-over from other donors' samples. The CDR3 runs from the conserved cysteine through the conserved F or W. A D gene is named only where the DNA matches it firmly. The listing skips clone size in some rows; elsewhere it reads once, few, many or a size class.

v_call: TRBV29-1
clone_size: once
j_call: TRBJ2-3
d_call: .
cdr3_nt: TGCAGCGTCGAACTCACAGATACGCAGTATTTT
cdr3_aa: CSVELTDTQYF

v_call: TRBV20-1
clone_size: few
j_call: TRBJ1-3
d_call: TRBD1
cdr3_nt: TGCAGTGCCCCAGGGGGGAACACCATATATTTT
cdr3_aa: CSAPGGNTIYF

v_call: TRBV21-1
clone_size: .
j_call: TRBJ2-2
d_call: .
cdr3_nt: TGTGCCAGCAGCAATGCGGGAGGGGAGCTGTTTTTT
cdr3_aa: CASSNAGGELFF

v_call: TRBV11-1
clone_size: .
j_call: TRBJ1-2
d_call: .
cdr3_nt: TGTGCCAGCAGCTTAGAAACAGGACTTTTCGGCTACACCTTC
cdr3_aa: CASSLETGLFGYTF

v_call: TRBV11-2
clone_size: .
j_call: TRBJ2-2
d_call: .
cdr3_nt: TGTGCCAGCAGCTCCGCTTGGAGGAACACCGGGGAGCTGTTTTTT
cdr3_aa: CASSSAWRNTGELFF

v_call: TRBV27
clone_size: .
j_call: TRBJ2-3
d_call: .
cdr3_nt: TGTGCCAGCAGTTTTGATCCGAGGCGGGATACGCAGTATTTT
cdr3_aa: CASSFDPRRDTQYF

v_call: TRBV27
clone_size: .
j_call: TRBJ1-5
d_call: .
cdr3_nt: TGTGCCAGCAGTTTAACAGGGCGAAATCAGCCCCAGCATTTT
cdr3_aa: CASSLTGRNQPQHF

v_call: TRBV29-1
clone_size: few
j_call: TRBJ2-1
d_call: .
cdr3_nt: TGCAGCGTTGGACATGGCAGCAAGGAGCAGTTCTTC
cdr3_aa: CSVGHGSKEQFF

v_call: TRBV28
clone_size: .
j_call: TRBJ1-2
d_call: .
cdr3_nt: TGTGCCAGCAGTTTATCGGGGGGCGCGGACTATGGCTACACCTTC
cdr3_aa: CASSLSGGADYGYTF

v_call: TRBV5-1
clone_size: .
j_call: TRBJ1-2
d_call: .
cdr3_nt: TGCGCCAGCAGCCCGATCCCCACAGGGCCCGGCTACACCTTC
cdr3_aa: CASSPIPTGPGYTF

v_call: TRBV10-3
clone_size: .
j_call: TRBJ1-2
d_call: .
cdr3_nt: TGTGCCATCAGTAGGGGGGGCTGGGACTATGGCTACACCTTC
cdr3_aa: CAISRGGWDYGYTF

v_call: TRBV2
clone_size: .
j_call: TRBJ1-1
d_call: .
cdr3_nt: TGTGCCACCAGGGGAAACACTGAAGCTTTCTTT
cdr3_aa: CATRGNTEAFF

v_call: TRBV19
clone_size: .
j_call: TRBJ1-1
d_call: .
cdr3_nt: TGTGCCAGTGAGGGTCTATTGGGTGAAGCTTTCTTT
cdr3_aa: CASEGLLGEAFF

v_call: TRBV6-5
clone_size: .
j_call: TRBJ2-1
d_call: .
cdr3_nt: TGTGCCAGCAGTTACCCGTCGGGAGACAATGAGCAGTTCTTC
cdr3_aa: CASSYPSGDNEQFF

v_call: TRBV18
clone_size: .
j_call: TRBJ2-7
d_call: .
cdr3_nt: TGTGCCAGCTCACCCTCTTCCGGGAGCATCTACGAGCAGTACTTC
cdr3_aa: CASSPSSGSIYEQYF

v_call: TRBV7-9
clone_size: .
j_call: TRBJ1-4
d_call: .
cdr3_nt: TGTGCCAGCAGCTCAGGACAGCTACTTAATGAAAAACTGTTTTTT
cdr3_aa: CASSSGQLLNEKLFF

v_call: TRBV2
clone_size: .
j_call: TRBJ2-1
d_call: TRBD2
cdr3_nt: TGTGCCAGCGGGACTAGCGGACCCAATGAGCAGTTCTTC
cdr3_aa: CASGTSGPNEQFF

v_call: TRBV9
clone_size: once
j_call: TRBJ2-3
d_call: TRBD2
cdr3_nt: TGTGCCAGCAGCGTAGAAAGCGGGAGTGGCACAGATACGCAGTATTTT
cdr3_aa: CASSVESGSGTDTQYF

v_call: TRBV4-1
clone_size: .
j_call: TRBJ2-3
d_call: .
cdr3_nt: TGCGCCAGCAGCCAACCGGGACGGGTGGGTACGCAGTATTTT
cdr3_aa: CASSQPGRVGTQYF

v_call: TRBV28
clone_size: .
j_call: TRBJ2-7
d_call: TRBD1
cdr3_nt: TGTGCCAGCAGTCCGCCCTCGGGACAGAGCTACGAGCAGTACTTC
cdr3_aa: CASSPPSGQSYEQYF

v_call: TRBV18
clone_size: .
j_call: TRBJ1-3
d_call: .
cdr3_nt: TGTGCCAGCTCACCAGGTCGGAGTCAAACTGGAAACACCATATATTTT
cdr3_aa: CASSPGRSQTGNTIYF

v_call: TRBV14
clone_size: once
j_call: TRBJ2-2
d_call: TRBD2
cdr3_nt: TGTGCCAGCAGCCACGGGACTAGTAGATCCGGGGAGCTGTTTTTT
cdr3_aa: CASSHGTSRSGELFF

v_call: TRBV7-7
clone_size: few
j_call: TRBJ2-5
d_call: .
cdr3_nt: TGTGCCAGCAGCCAGGGACCGAACCAAGAGACCCAGTACTTC
cdr3_aa: CASSQGPNQETQYF

v_call: TRBV7-9
clone_size: .
j_call: TRBJ1-4
d_call: .
cdr3_nt: TGTGCCAGCAGCTTAGTCGGGAATGAAAAACTGTTTTTT
cdr3_aa: CASSLVGNEKLFF

v_call: TRBV9
clone_size: .
j_call: TRBJ2-2
d_call: .
cdr3_nt: TGTGCCAGCAGCGCAATCGGGGCAGGGGCCGGGGAGCTGTTTTTT
cdr3_aa: CASSAIGAGAGELFF

v_call: TRBV6-1
clone_size: .
j_call: TRBJ2-7
d_call: .
cdr3_nt: TGTGCCACAACCCTGGGGTGGAAGGATTACGAGCAGTACTTC
cdr3_aa: CATTLGWKDYEQYF

v_call: TRBV9
clone_size: .
j_call: TRBJ2-7
d_call: .
cdr3_nt: TGTGCCAGCAGCGTTGCGGCAGGGGCGAGGAGGGAGCAGTACTTC
cdr3_aa: CASSVAAGARREQYF

v_call: TRBV5-4
clone_size: .
j_call: TRBJ2-2
d_call: .
cdr3_nt: TGTGCCAGCAGCGAAGGGCGACTAGCGAACACCGGGGAGCTGTTTTTT
cdr3_aa: CASSEGRLANTGELFF

v_call: TRBV6-1
clone_size: .
j_call: TRBJ2-3
d_call: TRBD2
cdr3_nt: TGTGCCAGCAGTATAGCGGGGCCTAGCACAGATACGCAGTATTTT
cdr3_aa: CASSIAGPSTDTQYF

v_call: TRBV28
clone_size: .
j_call: TRBJ1-1
d_call: .
cdr3_nt: TGTGCCAGCAGTTTAAGGCAGGGGTTTAATGAAGCTTTCTTT
cdr3_aa: CASSLRQGFNEAFF

v_call: TRBV4-2
clone_size: .
j_call: TRBJ2-3
d_call: TRBD2
cdr3_nt: TGTGCCAGCAGCAACAAATTGGGACTAGCTTTCGCAGATACGCAGTATTTT
cdr3_aa: CASSNKLGLAFADTQYF

v_call: TRBV18
clone_size: .
j_call: TRBJ1-4
d_call: .
cdr3_nt: TGTGCCAGCTGTAAATCGGGAGGAACTAATGAAAAACTGTTTTTT
cdr3_aa: CASCKSGGTNEKLFF

v_call: TRBV28
clone_size: .
j_call: TRBJ2-1
d_call: .
cdr3_nt: TGTGCCAGCAGTTCCGGAAACTACAATGAGCAGTTCTTC
cdr3_aa: CASSSGNYNEQFF

v_call: TRBV9
clone_size: few
j_call: TRBJ2-3
d_call: .
cdr3_nt: TGTGCCAGCAGCGTTGCGAGCCGCACAGATACGCAGTATTTT
cdr3_aa: CASSVASRTDTQYF

v_call: TRBV20-1
clone_size: once
j_call: TRBJ2-5
d_call: .
cdr3_nt: TGCAGTGCTAAGAGGGCCCAGACCCAGTACTTC
cdr3_aa: CSAKRAQTQYF

v_call: TRBV7-3
clone_size: .
j_call: TRBJ1-1
d_call: TRBD1
cdr3_nt: TGTGCCAGCAGCTCGGACAGGCAAACTGAAGCTTTCTTT
cdr3_aa: CASSSDRQTEAFF

v_call: TRBV27
clone_size: .
j_call: TRBJ1-4
d_call: TRBD1
cdr3_nt: TGTGCCAGCAGTGCACACTCCGGGACAGGGGTGGGAAAACTGTTTTTT
cdr3_aa: CASSAHSGTGVGKLFF

v_call: TRBV7-9
clone_size: .
j_call: TRBJ1-1
d_call: .
cdr3_nt: TGTGCCAGCAGCCCCCAGGGTGGAACTGAAGCTTTCTTT
cdr3_aa: CASSPQGGTEAFF

v_call: TRBV9
clone_size: .
j_call: TRBJ2-1
d_call: .
cdr3_nt: TGTGCCAGCAGCGGAAACAATGAGCAGTTCTTC
cdr3_aa: CASSGNNEQFF

v_call: TRBV18
clone_size: .
j_call: TRBJ2-3
d_call: TRBD1
cdr3_nt: TGTGCCAGCTCACCCCGGGACAGGGGATCGACAGATACGCAGTATTTT
cdr3_aa: CASSPRDRGSTDTQYF

v_call: TRBV4-2
clone_size: .
j_call: TRBJ1-2
d_call: .
cdr3_nt: TGTGCCAGCAGCCAAGATGATCAGAGAGCTAACTATGGCTACACCTTC
cdr3_aa: CASSQDDQRANYGYTF

v_call: TRBV5-1
clone_size: .
j_call: TRBJ2-5
d_call: .
cdr3_nt: TGCGCCAGCAGCTTGCCGAGCGAGACCCAGTACTTC
cdr3_aa: CASSLPSETQYF

v_call: TRBV6-6
clone_size: .
j_call: TRBJ1-2
d_call: .
cdr3_nt: TGTGCCAGCAGTTTGGGGTCAGACTATGGCTACACCTTC
cdr3_aa: CASSLGSDYGYTF

v_call: TRBV29-1
clone_size: .
j_call: TRBJ1-6
d_call: .
cdr3_nt: TGCAGCGTTGCAGGGGCCCCGGAATCACCCCTCCACTTT
cdr3_aa: CSVAGAPESPLHF

v_call: TRBV4-1
clone_size: .
j_call: TRBJ2-7
d_call: TRBD2
cdr3_nt: TGCGCCAGCAGCCAACCAAGCGGGAGGGCCGGGCGCTCCTACGAGCAGTACTTC
cdr3_aa: CASSQPSGRAGRSYEQYF